The clone carrying this T cell receptor (beta chain) was counted ten times or more. Its matching antigen is unknown. These data originate in a study of CD8 T cells in ankylosing spondylitis. The study, taken as a whole, reports: Characteristic, it appeared, of ankylosing spondylitis blood was a TCR beta motif of 7 or 8 highly homologous variants. Researchers reportedly found disease-linked clones significantly enriched in matched ankylosing spondylitis synovial fluid.

Construction of TCR beta libraries was performed using quantitative 5'-RACE with molecular barcodes. Each CDR3 protein is one row after TCRdb ran MiXCR on the 5' RACE reads. The table lists 240,000 or so distinct CDR3 sequences, 8.6% of them singletons, with about 6.5% in the top ten. Trimming shortened V by 10 bases and J by 2 bases, and 17 bases separated the two germline ends. This CDR3 comprises 14 residues. The V gene's germline CDR1 is ENHRY and CDR2 SYGVKD. The chain uses TRBV10-3 and TRBJ1-1; the D gene is possibly TRBD1 (6 bases). Specimen: blood, either unsorted or a sorted T cell fraction (not recorded which). This TCR was sampled from a male donor with ankylosing spondylitis or in good health (not recorded which). CDR3 nucleotides: TGTGCCACCCTACTTTCACAGGGAAACACTGAAGCTTTCTTT. Amino acids: CATLLSQGNTEAFF.